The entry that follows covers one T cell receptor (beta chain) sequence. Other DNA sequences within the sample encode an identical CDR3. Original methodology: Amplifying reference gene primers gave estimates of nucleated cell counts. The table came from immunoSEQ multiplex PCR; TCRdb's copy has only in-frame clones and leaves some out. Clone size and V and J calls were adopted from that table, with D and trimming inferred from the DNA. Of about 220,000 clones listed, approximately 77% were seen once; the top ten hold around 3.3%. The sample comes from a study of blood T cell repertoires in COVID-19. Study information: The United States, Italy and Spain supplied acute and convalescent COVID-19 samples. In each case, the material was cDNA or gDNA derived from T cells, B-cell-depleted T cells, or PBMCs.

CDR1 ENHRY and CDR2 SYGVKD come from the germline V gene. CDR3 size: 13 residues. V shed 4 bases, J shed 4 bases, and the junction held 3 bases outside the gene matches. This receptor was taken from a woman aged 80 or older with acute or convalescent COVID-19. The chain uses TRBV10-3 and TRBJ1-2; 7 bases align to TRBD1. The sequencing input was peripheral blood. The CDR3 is CAISGDRGYGYTF. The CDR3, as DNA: TGTGCCATCAGTGGGGACAGAGGCTATGGCTACACCTTC.